This T cell receptor beta chain is from a study of PD-1 blockade in classical Hodgkin lymphoma. The assay was immunoSEQ multiplex PCR, and TCRdb's table has in-frame clones only and misses some. Among 10,000 or so clones listed, approximately 84% were seen once. This CDR3 is 15 amino acids long. V lost 3 bases and J lost 4; bases outside the gene matches: 8. From germline, CDR1 is SGHRS and CDR2 YFSETQ. Time point reported: newly diagnosed, previously untreated cHL patient sample. PBMCs, once thawed, yielded CD8+ T cells isolated by magnetic negative selection. Sequenced material: CD8+ T cells from blood. This chain links TRBV5-1 with TRBJ2-3; 7 bases are a match to TRBD1. The sequence came from a human donor with classical Hodgkin lymphoma. CDR3 region: CASSSHRGRADTQYF. CDR3 DNA: TGCGCCAGCAGCTCACACAGGGGTCGCGCAGATACGCAGTATTTT.